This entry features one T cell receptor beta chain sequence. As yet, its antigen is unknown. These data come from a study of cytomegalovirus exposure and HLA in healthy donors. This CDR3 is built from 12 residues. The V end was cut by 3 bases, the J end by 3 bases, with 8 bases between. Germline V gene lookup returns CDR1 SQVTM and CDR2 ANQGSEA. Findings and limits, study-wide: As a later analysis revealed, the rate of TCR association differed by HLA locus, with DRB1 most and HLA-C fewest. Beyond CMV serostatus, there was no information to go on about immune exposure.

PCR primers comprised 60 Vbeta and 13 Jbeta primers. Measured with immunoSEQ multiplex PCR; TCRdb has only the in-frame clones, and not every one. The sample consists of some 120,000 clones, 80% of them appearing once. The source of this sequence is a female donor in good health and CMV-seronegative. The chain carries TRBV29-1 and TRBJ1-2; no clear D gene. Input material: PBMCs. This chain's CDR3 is CSVDEPHYGYTF. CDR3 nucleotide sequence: TGCAGCGTTGACGAGCCTCACTATGGCTACACCTTC.